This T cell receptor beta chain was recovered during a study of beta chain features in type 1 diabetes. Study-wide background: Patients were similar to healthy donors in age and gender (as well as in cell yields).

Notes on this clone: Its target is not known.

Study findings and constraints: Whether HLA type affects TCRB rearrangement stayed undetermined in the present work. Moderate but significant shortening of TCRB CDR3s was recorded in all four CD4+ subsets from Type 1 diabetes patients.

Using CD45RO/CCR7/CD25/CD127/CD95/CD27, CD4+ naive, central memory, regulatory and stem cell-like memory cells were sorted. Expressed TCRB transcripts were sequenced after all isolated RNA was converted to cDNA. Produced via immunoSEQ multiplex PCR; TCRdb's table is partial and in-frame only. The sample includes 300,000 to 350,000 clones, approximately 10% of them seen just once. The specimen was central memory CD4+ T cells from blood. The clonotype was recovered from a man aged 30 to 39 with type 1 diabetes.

In nucleotides, the CDR3 is TGTGCCTGGAGCCCAGGGGCCCAATACGAGCAGTACTTC. This gives the protein CAWSPGAQYEQYF. This rearrangement joins TRBV30 to TRBJ2-7; weak D call: TRBD1 (6 bases). Trimming stripped 3 bases from V and 4 bases from J, with 13 bases between. The germline CDR1 and CDR2 sequences are GTSNPN and SVGIG (reference sequence). The CDR3 has 13 residues.